The clone carrying this TCR beta chain was detected only a few times. Amplification yielded TCR beta CDR3 regions, with RNA transcripts as the source. The HTBI primer set was used in a first-round RT-PCR of the TCR CDR3. TCRdb analysed the multiplex PCR reads with MiXCR anew, one entry per CDR3 protein. The table has hundreds of thousands of distinct CDR3 sequences, 38% seen once. This CDR3 comprises 12 residues. With 6 bases removed from V and 1 base from J, the gap between germline ends came to 7 bases. The germline gives CDR1 SGHTS, CDR2 YDEGEE. The data are from a study of T cells in Graves' hyperthyroidism and ophthalmopathy. Across the study: Peripheral blood was obtained at initial diagnosis, preceding any treatment.

Source material: blood. This receptor was obtained from a man aged 18 to 30 with Graves' hyperthyroidism. V usage is TRBV5-8 and J usage is TRBJ1-1; no clear D gene. The CDR3 DNA sequence: TGTGCCAGCAAAACACCGAACACTGAAGCTTTCTTT. Translated, it gives CASKTPNTEAFF.